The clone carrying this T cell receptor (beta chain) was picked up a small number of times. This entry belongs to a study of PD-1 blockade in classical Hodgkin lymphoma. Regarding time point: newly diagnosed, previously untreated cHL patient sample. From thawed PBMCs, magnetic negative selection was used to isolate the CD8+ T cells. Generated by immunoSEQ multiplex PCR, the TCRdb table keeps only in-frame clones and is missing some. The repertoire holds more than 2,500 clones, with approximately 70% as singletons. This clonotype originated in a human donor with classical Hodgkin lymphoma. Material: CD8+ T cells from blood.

For the CDR3, the DNA is TGTGCCAGCAGTGAAGCTAGCGGGAGCACAGATACGCAGTATTTT. It encodes CASSEASGSTDTQYF. The chain joins TRBV6-1 to TRBJ2-3; 7 bases are shared with TRBD2. Germline CDR1 reads MNHNS; CDR2 reads SASEGT. The CDR3 has 15 residues. Germline trimming cut 0 bases from V and 0 bases from J; bases unmatched to any gene: 0.